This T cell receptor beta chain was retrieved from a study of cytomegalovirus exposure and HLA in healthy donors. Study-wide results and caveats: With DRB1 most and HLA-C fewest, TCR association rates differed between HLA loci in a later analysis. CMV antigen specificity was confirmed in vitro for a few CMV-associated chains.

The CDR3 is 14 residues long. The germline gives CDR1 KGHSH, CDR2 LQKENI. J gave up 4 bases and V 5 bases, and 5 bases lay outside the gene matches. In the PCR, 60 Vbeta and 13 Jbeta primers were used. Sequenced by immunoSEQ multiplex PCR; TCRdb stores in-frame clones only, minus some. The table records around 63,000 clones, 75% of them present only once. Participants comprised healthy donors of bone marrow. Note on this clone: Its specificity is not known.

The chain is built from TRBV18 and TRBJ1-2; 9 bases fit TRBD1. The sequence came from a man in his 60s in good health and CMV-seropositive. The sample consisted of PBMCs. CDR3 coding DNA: TGTGCCAGCTCAGACAGGACAGGGGCCTATGGCTACACCTTC. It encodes CASSDRTGAYGYTF. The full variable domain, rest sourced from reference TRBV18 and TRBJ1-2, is NAGVMQNPRHLVRRRGQEARLRCSPMKGHSHVYWYRQLPEEGLKFMVYLQKENIIDESGMPKERFSAEFPKEGPSILRIQQVVRGDSAAYFCASSDRTGAYGYTFGSGTRLTVV.